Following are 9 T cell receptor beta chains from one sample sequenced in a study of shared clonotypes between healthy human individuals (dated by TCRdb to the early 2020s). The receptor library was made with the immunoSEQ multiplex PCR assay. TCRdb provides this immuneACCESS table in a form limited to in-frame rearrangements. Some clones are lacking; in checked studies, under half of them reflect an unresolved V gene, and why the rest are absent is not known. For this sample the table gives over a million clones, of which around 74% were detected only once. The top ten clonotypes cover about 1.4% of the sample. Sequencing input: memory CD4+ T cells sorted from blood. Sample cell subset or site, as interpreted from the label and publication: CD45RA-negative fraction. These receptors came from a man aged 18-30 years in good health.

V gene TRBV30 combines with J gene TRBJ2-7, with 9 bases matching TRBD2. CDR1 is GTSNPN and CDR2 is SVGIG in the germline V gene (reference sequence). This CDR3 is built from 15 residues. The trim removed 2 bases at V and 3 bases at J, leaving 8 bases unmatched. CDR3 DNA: TGTGCCTGGAGTTCACCTAGCGGGGCGATCTACGAGCAGTACTTC. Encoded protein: CAWSSPSGAIYEQYF.

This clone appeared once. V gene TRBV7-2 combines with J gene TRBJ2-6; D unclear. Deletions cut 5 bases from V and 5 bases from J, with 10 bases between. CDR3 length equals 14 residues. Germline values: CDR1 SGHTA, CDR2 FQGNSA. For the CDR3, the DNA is TGTGCCAGCAGCCCATTCTCCAGGGCCAACGTCCTGACTTTC. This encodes CASSPFSRANVLTF.

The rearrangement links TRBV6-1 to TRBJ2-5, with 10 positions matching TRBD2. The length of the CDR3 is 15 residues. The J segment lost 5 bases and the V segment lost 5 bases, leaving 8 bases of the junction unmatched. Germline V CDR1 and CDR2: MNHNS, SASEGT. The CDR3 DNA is TGTGCCAGCAGTAGGGTAGCGGGGGGAGGGGAGACCCAGTACTTC. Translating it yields CASSRVAGGGETQYF.

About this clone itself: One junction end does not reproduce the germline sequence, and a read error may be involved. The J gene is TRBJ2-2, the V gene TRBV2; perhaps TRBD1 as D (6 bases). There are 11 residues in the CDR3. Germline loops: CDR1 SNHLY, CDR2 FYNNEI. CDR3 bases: TGTGCCAGCAATATCCAGGGGTGTCCCGTTTTT. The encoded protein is CASNIQGCPVF.

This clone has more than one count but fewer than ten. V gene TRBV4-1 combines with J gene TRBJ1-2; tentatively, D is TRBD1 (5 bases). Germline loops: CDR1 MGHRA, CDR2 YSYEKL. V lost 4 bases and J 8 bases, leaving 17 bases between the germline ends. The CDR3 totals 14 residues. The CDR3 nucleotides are TGCGCCAGCAGCCTCCCCGGCAGGGTAGGAGGCTACACCTTC. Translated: CASSLPGRVGGYTF.

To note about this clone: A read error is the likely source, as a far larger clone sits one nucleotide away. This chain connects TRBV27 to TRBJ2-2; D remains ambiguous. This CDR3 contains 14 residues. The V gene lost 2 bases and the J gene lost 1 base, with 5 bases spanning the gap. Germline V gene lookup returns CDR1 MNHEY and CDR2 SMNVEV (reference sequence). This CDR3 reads CASSLHRNTGELFF. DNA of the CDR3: TGTGCCAGCAGTTTACACAGGAACACCGGGGAGCTGTTTTTT.

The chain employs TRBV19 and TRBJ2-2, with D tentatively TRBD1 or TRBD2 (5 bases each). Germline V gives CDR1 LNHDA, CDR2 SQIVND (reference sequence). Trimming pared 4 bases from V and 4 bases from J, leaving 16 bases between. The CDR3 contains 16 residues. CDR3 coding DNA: TGTGCCAGTAGTACGGCCCGGGGCAAGAGCACCGGGGAGCTGTTTTTT. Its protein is CASSTARGKSTGELFF. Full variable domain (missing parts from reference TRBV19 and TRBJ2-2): DGGITQSPKYLFRKEGQNVTLSCEQNLNHDAMYWYRQDPGQGLRLIYYSQIVNDFQKGDIAEGYSVSREKKESFPLTVTSAQKNPTAFYLCASSTARGKSTGELFFGEGSRLTVL.

As DNA, the CDR3 is TGTGCCATCAGGGACGCCTTGAACACTGAAGCTTTCTTT. As protein: CAIRDALNTEAFF. The V call is TRBV10-3, the J call TRBJ1-1; D is uncertain. Germline V gives CDR1 ENHRY, CDR2 SYGVKD. V lost 6 bases to trimming and J lost 0 bases, with 8 bases between them. CDR3 size: 13 residues.

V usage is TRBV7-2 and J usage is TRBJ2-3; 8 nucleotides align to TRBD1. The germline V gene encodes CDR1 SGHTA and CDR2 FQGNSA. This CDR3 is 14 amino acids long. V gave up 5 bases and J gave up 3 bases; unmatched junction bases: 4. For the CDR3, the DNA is TGTGCCAGCAGCCGCGGGACAGGTACAGATACGCAGTATTTT. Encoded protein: CASSRGTGTDTQYF.